This T cell receptor beta chain is drawn from a study of blood T cell repertoires in COVID-19. The overall study: Whether acute or convalescent, the COVID-19 samples came from the United States, Italy and Spain. Sources were T cells, B-cell-depleted T cells, or PBMCs; the material itself was cDNA or gDNA.

The CDR3 runs 17 residues. Germline assignment: CDR1 LGHNA and CDR2 YSLEER. V shed 1 base, J shed 4 bases, and the junction held 10 bases outside the gene matches. How the authors handled the data: Estimation of nucleated cell counts was performed using reference gene primer amplification. This table comes from immunoSEQ multiplex PCR, and its TCRdb copy is limited to in-frame clones, with some not included. That table is the source of V, J and clone size, and D and trimming were worked out from the DNA. The sample has around 29,000 clones; 55% to 80% are singletons. Sequenced input: peripheral blood. The chain joins TRBV4-3 to TRBJ2-5; 9 positions agree with TRBD1. The receptor was derived from a human donor in a cohort sampled during active COVID-19. The CDR3 region has the DNA TGCGCCAGCAGCCAAGTCAGGGTTACAGGGGGCGGAGAGACCCAGTACTTC. Residues: CASSQVRVTGGGETQYF.